These 14 T cell receptor beta chains share one sample of origin, sequenced in a study of cytomegalovirus exposure and HLA in healthy donors. Profiling relied on immunoSEQ multiplex PCR, and the TCRdb table lists in-frame clones only, not all of them. The data hold approximately 100,000 clones, with about 88% observed a single time. Material for sequencing was PBMCs. The receptors were gathered from a woman under 30 in good health and CMV-seronegative.

The chain couples TRBV2 to TRBJ1-3; D is perhaps TRBD1 (5 bases). The ends were cut back, 4 bases at V and 7 bases at J, with 11 bases in the middle. Germline values: CDR1 SNHLY, CDR2 FYNNEI. The CDR3 consists of 13 residues. CDR3 sequence reads: CASSGQGRNTIYF. The CDR3 DNA follows: TGTGCCAGCAGTGGGCAGGGTCGGAACACCATATATTTT.

This chain connects TRBV7-8 to TRBJ2-5; a weak D match, TRBD2 (6 bases). Germline CDR1 reads SGHVS; CDR2 reads FQNEAQ. V shed 5 bases and J shed 2 bases, with 9 bases lying between them. CDR3 size: 13 residues. The CDR3: CASSVGGQETQYF. The CDR3 DNA reads as TGTGCCAGCAGCGTAGGAGGGCAAGAGACCCAGTACTTC.

The gene calls are TRBV7-3 and TRBJ1-1; 9 nucleotides line up with TRBD1. CDR3 size: 13 residues. The J segment lost 5 bases and the V segment lost 4 bases, leaving 2 bases of the junction unmatched. Germline CDR1 is SGHTA and CDR2 is FQGTGA. The CDR3 here is CASSWDRATEAFF. The CDR3 region has the DNA TGTGCCAGCAGCTGGGACAGGGCGACTGAAGCTTTCTTT.

The chain has TRBV9 and TRBJ2-1, with 8 bases aligning to TRBD2. This CDR3 is built from 18 residues. Germline loops: CDR1 SGDLS, CDR2 YYNGEE. V shed 0 bases, J shed 15 bases, and the junction held 23 bases outside the gene matches. The CDR3 region is CASSVGPLGSGDKFRRFF. CDR3 nucleotide sequence: TGTGCCAGCAGCGTAGGGCCCCTTGGTAGCGGGGATAAGTTTCGACGGTTCTTC.

The V and J genes are TRBV23-1 and TRBJ1-2, with D perhaps matching TRBD1 (5 bases). TRBV23-1 is an open reading frame, and its role is uncertain. Trimming removed 3 bases at V and 4 bases at J, with 15 bases between. This CDR3 contains 15 residues. The CDR3 loop is CASSHSRGSSYGYTF. The CDR3 coding sequence is TGCGCCAGCAGTCACTCGCGGGGCAGTTCCTATGGCTACACCTTC.

The rearrangement uses TRBV23-1 and TRBJ1-1; D perhaps matches TRBD1 (6 bases). TRBV23-1 is an ORF for which the function is uncertain. The CDR3 sequence is 15 residues long. The V end was cut by 0 bases, the J end by 8 bases, with 16 bases between. CDR3 nucleotide sequence: TGCGCCAGCAGTCAATCGACCCGACAGGCCGGCGAAGCTTTCTTT. Translating it yields CASSQSTRQAGEAFF.

The gene calls are TRBV27 and TRBJ2-6; D gene ambiguous. Trimming stripped 7 bases from V and 0 bases from J, with 4 bases between. The CDR3 runs 13 residues. Germline V gene sequence: CDR1 MNHEY, CDR2 SMNVEV (reference sequence). The CDR3 DNA reads TGTGCCAGCACCTTCTCTGGGGCCAACGTCCTGACTTTC. This gives the protein CASTFSGANVLTF.

This clone was recorded once. The chain combines TRBV6-5 with TRBJ2-1; D perhaps matches TRBD1 (6 bases). Germline CDR1 reads MNHEY; CDR2 reads SVGAGI. The CDR3 contains 15 residues. Trimming shortened V by 7 bases and J by 2 bases, and 15 bases separated the two germline ends. CDR3 bases: TGTGCCAGCAAGGACAGCGTTAATACCTACAATGAGCAGTTCTTC. As protein: CASKDSVNTYNEQFF.

The chain links TRBV15 to TRBJ2-5, with a weak D call TRBD2 (6 bases). Trimming stripped 8 bases from V and 4 bases from J, with 17 bases between. Germline values: CDR1 LNHNV, CDR2 YYDKDF (reference sequence). The CDR3 runs 14 residues. CDR3 sequence (DNA): TGTGCCACCGAATCGGGAGTAAGGGTAGAGACCCAGTACTTC. It is translated as CATESGVRVETQYF.

This clone was detected only once. The chain uses TRBV9 and TRBJ1-2, with 7 bases aligning to TRBD1. Germline CDR1 SGDLS, CDR2 YYNGEE. V shed 0 bases and J 6 bases; nucleotides not matched to a gene: 11. This CDR3 contains 16 residues. DNA of the CDR3: TGTGCCAGCAGCGTAGCTCAGCAGACAGGGAGGCATGGCTACACCTTC. Protein sequence: CASSVAQQTGRHGYTF.

V gene TRBV28 combines with J gene TRBJ2-7; a weak D match, TRBD2 (5 bases). The V end was cut by 5 bases, the J end by 1 base, with 12 bases between. CDR1 MDHEN and CDR2 SYDVKM come from the germline V gene. The CDR3 sequence is 14 residues long. CDR3 residues: CASSTGSRSYEQYF. In DNA form, the CDR3 reads TGTGCCAGCAGTACGGGGTCCAGGTCCTACGAGCAGTACTTC.

The chain is built from TRBV6-6 and TRBJ1-1; D possibly corresponds to TRBD1 (5 bases). The CDR3 is made up of 12 amino acids. Trimming removed 0 bases at V and 8 bases at J, with 7 bases between. CDR1 is MNHNY, CDR2 SVGAGI, per germline (reference sequence). DNA for the CDR3: TGTGCCAGCAGTTACTCGGACATGGAAGCTTTCTTT. Its translation: CASSYSDMEAFF.

This chain uses TRBV15 with TRBJ2-1, with TRBD2 identical over 9 bases. The J segment lost 2 bases and the V segment lost 4 bases, leaving 6 bases of the junction unmatched. Germline V CDR1 and CDR2: LNHNV, YYDKDF (reference sequence). The CDR3 is 16 amino acids. As DNA, the CDR3 is TGTGCCACCAGCACTACCGGGACTAGCACCTACAATGAGCAGTTCTTC. Translating gives CATSTTGTSTYNEQFF. The full variable domain, completed using reference TRBV15 and TRBJ2-1, is DAMVIQNPRYQVTQFGKPVTLSCSQTLNHNVMYWYQQKSSQAPKLLFHYYDKDFNNEADTPDNFQSRRPNTSFCFLDIRSPGLGDTAMYLCATSTTGTSTYNEQFFGPGTRLTVL.

The V and J genes are TRBV2 and TRBJ2-6; the D gene is possibly TRBD2 (6 bases). The ends were cut back, 5 bases at V and 0 bases at J, with 11 bases in the middle. The CDR3 extends over 16 amino acids. CDR1 is SNHLY and CDR2 is FYNNEI in the germline V gene. CDR3 amino acids: CASSSREASGANVLTF. The CDR3 DNA reads as TGTGCCAGCAGTAGCAGGGAGGCCTCTGGGGCCAACGTCCTGACTTTC. Full variable domain (remainder filled in from reference TRBV2 and TRBJ2-6): EPEVTQTPSHQVTQMGQEVILRCVPISNHLYFYWYRQILGQKVEFLVSFYNNEISEKSEIFDDQFSVERPDGSNFTLKIRSTKLEDSAMYFCASSSREASGANVLTFGAGSRLTVL.